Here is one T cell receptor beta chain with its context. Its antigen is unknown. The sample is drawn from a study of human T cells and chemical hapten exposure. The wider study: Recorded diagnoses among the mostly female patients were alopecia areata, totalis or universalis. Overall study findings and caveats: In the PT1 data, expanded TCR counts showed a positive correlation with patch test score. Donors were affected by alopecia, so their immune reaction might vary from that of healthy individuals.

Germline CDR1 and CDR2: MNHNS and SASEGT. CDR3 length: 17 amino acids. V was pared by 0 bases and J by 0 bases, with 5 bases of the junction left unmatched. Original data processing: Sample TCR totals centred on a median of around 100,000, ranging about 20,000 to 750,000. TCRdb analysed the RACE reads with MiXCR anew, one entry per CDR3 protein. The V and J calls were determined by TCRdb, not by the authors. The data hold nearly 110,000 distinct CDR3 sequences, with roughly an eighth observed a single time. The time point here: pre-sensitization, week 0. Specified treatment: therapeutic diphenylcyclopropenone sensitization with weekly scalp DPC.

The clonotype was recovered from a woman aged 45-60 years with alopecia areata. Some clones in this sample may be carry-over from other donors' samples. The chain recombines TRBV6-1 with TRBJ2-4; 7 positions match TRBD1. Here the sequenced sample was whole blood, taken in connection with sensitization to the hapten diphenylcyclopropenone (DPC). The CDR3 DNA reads TGTGCCAGCAGTGAAGCGAGGGACAGCATAGCCAAAAACATTCAGTACTTC. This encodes CASSEARDSIAKNIQYF.